This T cell receptor beta chain derives from a study of shared clonotypes between healthy human individuals. The data were produced by immunoSEQ multiplex PCR, yet TCRdb's version contains in-frame clones alone and is incomplete. This sample has roughly 2.4 million clones; roughly 95% occur once, and the top ten carry roughly 0.13%. V lost 0 bases and J lost 3, with 20 bases in between. The length of the CDR3 is 18 residues. CDR1 is ENHRY, CDR2 SYGVKD, per germline. The TCR sequence derives from a young man in good health. The chain recombines TRBV10-3 with TRBJ2-5, with TRBD1 as a possible D gene (5 bases). Sample: naive CD4+ T cells sorted from blood. Subset indicated: CD45RA+ positively selected. The CDR3 loop reads CAISESSSLDIREETQYF. In DNA form, the CDR3 reads TGTGCCATCAGTGAGTCGTCTTCGTTGGACATTCGGGAAGAGACCCAGTACTTC.